These 29 T cell receptor beta chains originate from one sample sequenced in a study of blood T cell repertoires in COVID-19. Assay: immunoSEQ multiplex PCR; the TCRdb copy retains only in-frame clones and omits some. The sample consists of about 300,000 clones, nearly 90% of them appearing once. The sequenced sample was peripheral blood. The receptor set was obtained from a woman in her 30s with COVID-19, enrolled during active disease.

This chain uses TRBV19 with TRBJ1-1, with a tentative D call TRBD1 (6 bases). The CDR3 loop spans 17 amino acids. Germline V gene sequence: CDR1 LNHDA, CDR2 SQIVND (reference sequence). Trimming removed 6 bases at V and 1 base at J, with 21 bases between. The CDR3 DNA sequence: TGTGCCAGTAGGAACCGGGGCAGGGGAGGGCCGAACACTGAAGCTTTCTTT. Encoded protein: CASRNRGRGGPNTEAFF.

This clone occurred a few times. The chain couples TRBV10-2 to TRBJ2-1; 7 nucleotides align to TRBD1. V lost 6 bases to trimming and J lost 4 bases; unmatched junction nucleotides: 3. This CDR3 region has 13 residues. The germline CDR1 and CDR2 sequences are WSHSY and SAAADI. DNA of the CDR3: TGCGCCAGCAGCTTGGGACAGTACAATGAGCAGTTCTTC. It translates to CASSLGQYNEQFF.

J is TRBJ2-2 and V is TRBV5-5, with a weak D call TRBD1 (6 bases). V gave up 4 bases and J gave up 5 bases, with 9 bases separating them. Germline CDR1 reads SGHKS; CDR2 reads YYEKEE (reference sequence). This CDR3 region has 13 residues. DNA of the CDR3: TGTGCCAGCAGCGGGGACATTACCGGGGAGCTGTTTTTT. Protein sequence: CASSGDITGELFF.

V usage is TRBV9 and J usage is TRBJ2-3; 11 nucleotides line up with TRBD2. This CDR3 comprises 17 residues. Germline trimming cut 0 bases from V and 0 bases from J; bases unmatched to any gene: 3. CDR1 is SGDLS and CDR2 is YYNGEE in the germline V gene. CDR3 bases: TGTGCCAGCAGCGTAGTAGCGGGGGGGACTAGCACAGATACGCAGTATTTT. This encodes CASSVVAGGTSTDTQYF.

The gene calls are TRBV5-4 and TRBJ1-3, with D perhaps matching TRBD1 (6 bases). CDR3 length equals 18 residues. Germline V gene data show CDR1 as SGHNT and CDR2 as YYREEE (reference sequence). Trimming took 3 bases from V and 4 from J, leaving 23 bases between them. CDR3 amino acids: CASSSKTRPGQEGNTIYF. CDR3 nucleotide sequence: TGTGCCAGCAGCTCAAAAACTAGACCGGGACAAGAAGGAAACACCATATATTTT.

The rearrangement joins TRBV7-9 to TRBJ1-5, with TRBD1 as a possible D gene (5 bases). There are 16 residues in the CDR3. CDR1 and CDR2 from the germline V gene are SEHNR and FQNEAQ (reference sequence). V shed 1 base and J shed 4 bases, with 14 bases lying between them. Written as DNA, the CDR3 is TGTGCCAGCAGCTTAGATATGGCAGGGCTGAATCAGCCCCAGCATTTT. It codes for CASSLDMAGLNQPQHF.

The chain carries TRBV4-3 and TRBJ1-2, with TRBD1 identical over 8 bases. V gave up 0 bases and J gave up 4 bases; unmatched junction bases: 10. The V gene's germline CDR1 is LGHNA and CDR2 YSLEER. The CDR3 spans 17 residues. The CDR3 nucleotides are TGCGCCAGCAGCCAAGATTATGGGGCAGGGGGCGTCTATGGCTACACCTTC. It yields the protein CASSQDYGAGGVYGYTF.

In DNA form, the CDR3 reads TGTGCCAGTAGTCTAGCGGGGGGGCATCAGAATACGCAGTATTTT. Translation gives CASSLAGGHQNTQYF. The V and J genes are TRBV19 and TRBJ2-3; 12 bases agree with TRBD2. This CDR3 has 15 amino acids. The ends lost 5 bases at V and 7 bases at J; junction bases unmatched: 7. Germline lookup yields CDR1 LNHDA and CDR2 SQIVND (reference sequence). Full variable domain (outside the CDR3, taken from reference TRBV19 and TRBJ2-3): DGGITQSPKYLFRKEGQNVTLSCEQNLNHDAMYWYRQDPGQGLRLIYYSQIVNDFQKGDIAEGYSVSREKKESFPLTVTSAQKNPTAFYLCASSLAGGHQNTQYFGPGTRLTVL.

The sample holds many counts of this clone. V and J are TRBV27 and TRBJ1-2; 8 positions agree with TRBD1. Trimming cost V 5 bases and J 4 bases; bases outside gene matches: 9. The length of the CDR3 is 15 residues. Germline V gives CDR1 MNHEY, CDR2 SMNVEV (reference sequence). CDR3 nucleotides: TGTGCCAGCAGTGGAGGGACAGGTCCCTCCTATGGCTACACCTTC. It is translated as CASSGGTGPSYGYTF.

The gene calls are TRBV2 and TRBJ1-6, with D uncertain. The CDR3 covers 12 residues. In germline, CDR1 is SNHLY, CDR2 FYNNEI. The V end was cut by 6 bases, the J end by 13 bases, with 13 bases between. DNA for the CDR3: TGTGCCAGCAGGGATACAGCGGGTCCCCTCCACTTT. Translating it yields CASRDTAGPLHF.

The rearrangement links TRBV18 to TRBJ2-2; a weak D match, TRBD2 (6 bases). Germline CDR1 KGHSH, CDR2 LQKENI. V was shortened by 6 bases and J by 2 bases, with 16 bases between the two germline ends. This CDR3 comprises 16 residues. CDR3 nucleotides: TGTGCCAGCTCGACAAGGACTACTTCTAACACCGGGGAGCTGTTTTTT. Translation: CASSTRTTSNTGELFF. Filled out from reference TRBV18 and TRBJ2-2, the complete variable domain reads NAGVMQNPRHLVRRRGQEARLRCSPMKGHSHVYWYRQLPEEGLKFMVYLQKENIIDESGMPKERFSAEFPKEGPSILRIQQVVRGDSAAYFCASSTRTTSNTGELFFGEGSRLTVL.

The CDR3 loop is CASSSRDRAVRNTEAFF. DNA for the CDR3: TGTGCCAGCAGCTCCCGGGACAGGGCGGTAAGGAACACTGAAGCTTTCTTT. This chain links TRBV7-9 with TRBJ1-1; 9 bases are shared with TRBD1. Per the germline V gene, CDR1 is SEHNR and CDR2 is FQNEAQ (reference sequence). This CDR3 is built from 17 residues. The V segment lost 4 bases and the J segment 1 base; nucleotides outside the gene matches: 10.

Regarding this clone: The sample holds other DNA sequences that translate to the same CDR3. The chain is built from TRBV20-1 and TRBJ1-1, with TRBD1 as a possible D gene (6 bases). The CDR3 sequence is 11 residues long. Per the germline V gene, CDR1 is DFQATT and CDR2 is SNEGSKA (reference sequence). The ends were cut back, 6 bases at V and 5 bases at J, with 10 bases in the middle. Here the CDR3 reads CSAYRVTEAFF. In nucleotides, the CDR3 is TGCAGTGCGTACAGGGTTACTGAAGCTTTCTTT.

CDR3 residues: CASSDASGGFSTDTQYF. CDR3 nucleotide sequence: TGTGCCAGCAGTGACGCTAGCGGGGGATTTAGCACAGATACGCAGTATTTT. This sequence joins TRBV2 and TRBJ2-3; 10 nucleotides align to TRBD2. Germline lookup yields CDR1 SNHLY and CDR2 FYNNEI. CDR3 length: 17 amino acids. The J segment lost 0 bases and the V segment lost 3 bases, leaving 6 bases of the junction unmatched.

The chain uses TRBV13 and TRBJ2-2, with TRBD2 identical over 10 bases. The length of the CDR3 is 14 residues. V dropped 3 bases and J dropped 6; count of bases not matched to a gene: 1. Germline V CDR1 and CDR2: PRHDT, FYEKMQ (reference sequence). As DNA, the CDR3 is TGTGCCAGCAGCTTGACTAGCGGGCCCGGGGAGCTGTTTTTT. Its translation: CASSLTSGPGELFF.

The chain recombines TRBV7-2 with TRBJ1-1; D gene ambiguous. The CDR3 totals 13 residues. Germline loops: CDR1 SGHTA, CDR2 FQGNSA. Trimming removed 0 bases from V and 5 bases from J, with 7 bases in between. The CDR3 coding sequence is TGTGCCAGCAGCTTAGCCTCCGGGACTGAAGCTTTCTTT. Translating it yields CASSLASGTEAFF.

Here the CDR3 reads CASSLVPVRSATNEKLFF. The CDR3 region has the DNA TGTGCCAGCAGCTTAGTCCCCGTACGTAGTGCAACTAATGAAAAACTGTTTTTT. The chain carries TRBV7-8 and TRBJ1-4; D uncertain. Germline values: CDR1 SGHVS, CDR2 FQNEAQ. This CDR3 is 18 amino acids long. Trimming pared 1 base from V and 0 bases from J, leaving 15 bases between.

In its sample, this clone was seen a few times. The J gene is TRBJ1-3, the V gene TRBV5-1; 7 bases are shared with TRBD1. The germline gives CDR1 SGHRS, CDR2 YFSETQ. The V gene end was trimmed by 7 bases and the J gene end by 0 bases; junction bases not matched to a gene: 1. The CDR3 covers 13 residues. As DNA, the CDR3 is TGCGCCAGCGGACAGGACTCTGGAAACACCATATATTTT. Its translation: CASGQDSGNTIYF.

J is TRBJ2-1 and V is TRBV5-1; 9 positions agree with TRBD2. Germline V gives CDR1 SGHRS, CDR2 YFSETQ. The V segment lost 4 bases and the J segment 5 bases; nucleotides outside the gene matches: 7. The CDR3 loop spans 15 amino acids. The CDR3 sequence is CASSPLAGGHNEQFF. DNA for the CDR3: TGCGCCAGCAGCCCTCTGGCGGGGGGGCACAATGAGCAGTTCTTC.

The sample holds many counts of this clone. V usage is TRBV21-1 and J usage is TRBJ1-2; the D call TRBD1 from the table was never checked on the DNA. TRBV21-1 is listed as a pseudogene. The CDR3 totals 13 residues. The CDR3 reads CASKQGIYYGYTF. CDR3 sequence (DNA): TGTGCCAGCAAACAGGGGATATACTATGGCTACACCTTC.

The chain carries TRBV5-1 and TRBJ1-2; no clear D. Germline-derived CDR1 and CDR2 are SGHRS and YFSETQ. The CDR3 spans 14 residues. V dropped 4 bases and J dropped 4 bases, with 14 bases sitting between them. The DNA for the CDR3 is TGCGCCAGCAGCGTCATTACGGGAAGCTATGGCTACACCTTC. It specifies CASSVITGSYGYTF.

V gene TRBV5-6 combines with J gene TRBJ1-2; 10 bases are a match to TRBD1. Germline lookup yields CDR1 SGHDT and CDR2 YYEEEE. The CDR3 covers 16 residues. V gave up 2 bases and J gave up 6 bases; unmatched junction bases: 10. CDR3 sequence (DNA): TGTGCCAGCAGCTTTATTCCGACAGGGGGCTCGAATGGCTACACCTTC. Its translation: CASSFIPTGGSNGYTF.

The gene calls are TRBV6-5 and TRBJ1-1, with D possibly TRBD1 on 6 matching bases. The CDR3 sequence is 10 residues long. Trimming took 9 bases from V and 12 from J, leaving 14 bases between them. Germline CDR1 MNHEY, CDR2 SVGAGI. CDR3 region: CASRGHHTFF. Written as DNA, the CDR3 is TGTGCCAGTAGGGGACACCATACTTTCTTT.

The J gene is TRBJ1-2, the V gene TRBV28; D might be TRBD1 (5 bases). V was pared by 2 bases and J by 4 bases, with 11 bases between. The CDR3 sequence is 14 residues long. From germline, CDR1 is MDHEN and CDR2 SYDVKM. The CDR3 protein is CASSLGAFSYGYTF. DNA for the CDR3: TGTGCCAGCAGTTTAGGGGCCTTTAGCTATGGCTACACCTTC.

The rearrangement joins TRBV9 to TRBJ1-3, with a possible D match to TRBD1 (6 bases). CDR3 length equals 13 residues. CDR1 SGDLS and CDR2 YYNGEE come from the germline V gene. Trimming pared 3 bases from V and 7 bases from J, leaving 11 bases between. Here the CDR3 reads CASSGQQGNTIYF. Here the CDR3 DNA reads TGTGCCAGCAGCGGGCAACAGGGTAACACCATATATTTT.

The rearrangement links TRBV28 to TRBJ2-7, with TRBD2 identical over 10 bases. J lost 7 bases, V lost 8 bases, and 11 bases had no gene match. The CDR3 loop spans 14 amino acids. Germline assignment: CDR1 MDHEN and CDR2 SYDVKM. The chain's CDR3 is CASERPAGGREQYF. Written as DNA, the CDR3 is TGTGCCAGCGAGCGCCCAGCGGGGGGGCGTGAGCAGTACTTC.

Many counts were recorded for this clone. Distinct nucleotide sequences in the sample also encode this CDR3. The chain is built from TRBV6-1 and TRBJ1-5, with 8 nucleotides matching TRBD1. Germline trimming cut 0 bases from V and 6 bases from J; bases unmatched to any gene: 4. Per germline, CDR1 MNHNS and CDR2 SASEGT. The CDR3 extends over 15 amino acids. The DNA for the CDR3 is TGTGCCAGCAGTGAAGCAACAGGGGGGGGTCAGCCCCAGCATTTT. It codes for CASSEATGGGQPQHF.

The genes are TRBV5-5 and TRBJ1-3; D ambiguous. Germline lookup yields CDR1 SGHKS and CDR2 YYEKEE (reference sequence). V was clipped by 4 bases and J by 0 bases, with 17 bases between them. This CDR3 spans 17 amino acids. The CDR3 nucleotides read TGTGCCAGCAGCGAGAGCCTTTACGACACCTCTGGAAACACCATATATTTT. This translates into CASSESLYDTSGNTIYF. Variable domain in full (rest from reference TRBV5-5 and TRBJ1-3): DAGVTQSPTHLIKTRGQQVTLRCSPISGHKSVSWYQQVLGQGPQFIFQYYEKEERGRGNFPDRFSARQFPNYSSELNVNALLLGDSALYLCASSESLYDTSGNTIYFGEGSWLTVV.

The genes are TRBV6-5 and TRBJ1-2; the D is unclear. The V gene's germline CDR1 is MNHEY and CDR2 SVGAGI. Trimming cost V 6 bases and J 4 bases, with 9 bases left between them. CDR3 length equals 12 residues. In DNA form, the CDR3 reads TGTGCCAGCAGGCCGGGAAGCTATGGCTACACCTTC. This gives the protein CASRPGSYGYTF.